The clone carrying this T cell receptor (beta chain) was seen ten or more times. These data belong to a study of tumor-infiltrating lymphocytes in oesophageal squamous cell carcinoma. TCRdb redid the calling of the PCR reads with MiXCR, one entry per CDR3 protein. The sample yields around 20,000 distinct CDR3 sequences, about 40% seen once. The CDR3 runs 16 residues. J lost 4 bases, V lost 1 base, and 6 bases had no gene match. Germline-derived CDR1 and CDR2 are SGHKS and YYEKEE (reference sequence). Sequenced material: esophageal tumor tissue. This chain uses TRBV5-5 with TRBJ1-5; TRBD1 agrees at 9 bases. This TCR was recovered from a male donor with esophageal squamous cell carcinoma. In nucleotides, the CDR3 is TGTGCCAGCAGCTTGAATCCGACAGGGGGGAATCAGCCCCAGCATTTT. Translation gives CASSLNPTGGNQPQHF.